Included here is one T cell receptor (beta chain) sequence, with context. One end of the junction varies from germline; a read error may be responsible. The data were obtained in a study of tumor-infiltrating lymphocytes in primary liver carcinoma. Study summary: The patients included men and women who were aged 30 to 69 years. T1-T3 N0M0 was the stage of the tumors, which were roughly 4.2 to 10 cm across.

Co-extraction of both nucleic acids (RNA and DNA) used about 18-31 mg of unsorted bulk tissue. The patients presented with primary liver carcinoma, which was managed through surgical resection. The germline V gene encodes CDR1 SQVTM and CDR2 ANQGSEA. This CDR3 is 13 amino acids long. Production of TCR beta cDNA used around 460 ng total RNA together with a constant-region primer. Generation of the TCR beta libraries relied on three nested multiplex PCR rounds using slightly modified ARM-PCR. Forward primers for TRBV1-TRBV30 and a C-beta reverse primer served the first two PCR rounds, at about 10 cycles each. In TCRdb, the multiplex PCR reads were re-called with MiXCR into one record per CDR3 protein. The data contain tens of thousands of distinct CDR3 sequences, 75% of them singletons.

V is TRBV29-1 and J is TRBJ2-1; the D is unclear. The TCR comes from a man aged 40-49 years with primary liver carcinoma and hepatitis B virus infection. The specimen sequenced was tumor-adjacent normal liver tissue. The CDR3 DNA reads TGCATCGTTGTACTCACCACCTACAATGAGCAGTTCTTC. It yields the protein CIVVLTTYNEQFF.